These T cell receptor beta chains were read from a single sample in a study of human T cells and chemical hapten exposure. TCRdb independently ran MiXCR on the RACE reads; one entry per CDR3 protein. The sample consists of some 65,000 distinct CDR3 sequences, roughly 6.1% of them appearing once. The sequenced material came from whole blood. These receptors were taken from a female donor in good health. Some clones in this sample may be carry-over from other donors' samples. Both conserved end residues are part of each CDR3. The order of the fields is CDR3 DNA, CDR3 protein, J gene, clone size, D gene, V gene. D genes are given only for firm matches. Size values are once, few and many counts, or a class for expanded clones, and some rows have none.

CDR3nt: TGCAGTCTAAAGGCAGGGGGAGAGACCCAGTACTTC
CDR3aa: CSLKAGGETQYF
j_gene: TRBJ2-5
abundance: many
d_gene: TRBD1
v_gene: TRBV29-1

CDR3nt: TGCAGTGCTAGATTACCGGGGCGTACTGAAGCTTTCTTT
CDR3aa: CSARLPGRTEAFF
j_gene: TRBJ1-1
abundance: many
d_gene: NA
v_gene: TRBV20-1

CDR3nt: TGTGCCAGCAGCCAAGATGCGGGCATGAATGAAAAACTGTTTTTT
CDR3aa: CASSQDAGMNEKLFF
j_gene: TRBJ1-4
abundance: few
d_gene: NA
v_gene: TRBV3-1

CDR3nt: TGCAGTGCTCAGAGGTCCTACGAGCAGTACTTC
CDR3aa: CSAQRSYEQYF
j_gene: TRBJ2-7
abundance: NA
d_gene: NA
v_gene: TRBV20-1

CDR3nt: TGTGCCAGCAGGTTGTCAGCTGGAAACACCATATATTTT
CDR3aa: CASRLSAGNTIYF
j_gene: TRBJ1-3
abundance: NA
d_gene: NA
v_gene: TRBV27

CDR3nt: TGTGCCAGCAGCATCGGACTAGCTGAGAATGAGCAGTTCTTC
CDR3aa: CASSIGLAENEQFF
j_gene: TRBJ2-1
abundance: many
d_gene: TRBD2
v_gene: TRBV3-1

CDR3nt: TGTGCCAGCAGTCGACTTGGAGGAGAGCAGTACTTC
CDR3aa: CASSRLGGEQYF
j_gene: TRBJ2-7
abundance: NA
d_gene: NA
v_gene: TRBV27

CDR3nt: TGCGCCAGCAGCCACGTTGCCCCAATTTCCTACAATGAGCAGTTCTTC
CDR3aa: CASSHVAPISYNEQFF
j_gene: TRBJ2-1
abundance: many
d_gene: NA
v_gene: TRBV4-1

CDR3nt: TGCAGTGCTAGAGATACACAGCTAAGGAATTCACCCCTCCACTTT
CDR3aa: CSARDTQLRNSPLHF
j_gene: TRBJ1-6
abundance: NA
d_gene: NA
v_gene: TRBV20-1

CDR3nt: TGTGCCTCCCGGGGGGGGATGAGAGGAGATACGCAGTATTTT
CDR3aa: CASRGGMRGDTQYF
j_gene: TRBJ2-3
abundance: few
d_gene: TRBD2
v_gene: TRBV10-3

CDR3nt: TGTGCCTGGAGTGTCGGGACAGGGGATGGCTACACCTTC
CDR3aa: CAWSVGTGDGYTF
j_gene: TRBJ1-2
abundance: few
d_gene: TRBD1
v_gene: TRBV30

CDR3nt: TGTGCCAGCAGTTATGGGGGATTGAACACTGAAGCTTTCTTT
CDR3aa: CASSYGGLNTEAFF
j_gene: TRBJ1-1
abundance: few
d_gene: NA
v_gene: TRBV6-2/TRBV6-3

CDR3nt: TGCGCCAGCAGCTTGGCCGCGGGTAGCGGGAGGGCCCGGCGCTACAATGAGCAGTTCTTC
CDR3aa: CASSLAAGSGRARRYNEQFF
j_gene: TRBJ2-1
abundance: NA
d_gene: TRBD2
v_gene: TRBV5-1

CDR3nt: TGTGCCAGCAGTTTTTCCGGGGGGGCACCAAATACGCAGTATTTT
CDR3aa: CASSFSGGAPNTQYF
j_gene: TRBJ2-3
abundance: NA
d_gene: TRBD2
v_gene: TRBV28

CDR3nt: TGCGCCAGCAGCGAACTAAGACCGAACACTGAAGCTTTCTTT
CDR3aa: CASSELRPNTEAFF
j_gene: TRBJ1-1
abundance: few
d_gene: NA
v_gene: TRBV5-1

CDR3nt: TGTGCCTTGGCGGCGGCCCGCACTGAAGCTTTCTTT
CDR3aa: CALAAARTEAFF
j_gene: TRBJ1-1
abundance: many
d_gene: NA
v_gene: TRBV30

CDR3nt: TGCGCCAGCAGCCAGGACAGGGACACTGAAGCTTTCTTT
CDR3aa: CASSQDRDTEAFF
j_gene: TRBJ1-1
abundance: many
d_gene: TRBD1
v_gene: TRBV5-1

CDR3nt: TGTGCCAGCAGTTACTCGAGGACAGCCCTTTTTTTTGGTAATCAGCCCCAGCATTTT
CDR3aa: CASSYSRTALFFGNQPQHF
j_gene: TRBJ1-5
abundance: few
d_gene: NA
v_gene: TRBV6-2/TRBV6-3

CDR3nt: TGTGCCAGCAGTTTTGCGGGAGTCCTTCAAAATGAGCAGTTCTTC
CDR3aa: CASSFAGVLQNEQFF
j_gene: TRBJ2-1
abundance: few
d_gene: TRBD2
v_gene: TRBV28

CDR3nt: TGTGCCAGCTGGTCGGGACAGTCGAGGGGAGAGACCCAGTACTTC
CDR3aa: CASWSGQSRGETQYF
j_gene: TRBJ2-5
abundance: many
d_gene: TRBD1
v_gene: TRBV28

CDR3nt: TGTGCCAGCAGCCGCCGGGACAGGGGCTACGAGCAGTACTTC
CDR3aa: CASSRRDRGYEQYF
j_gene: TRBJ2-7
abundance: many
d_gene: TRBD1
v_gene: TRBV28

CDR3nt: TGCGCCAGCGGCGGCACCGGGGAGCTGTTTTTT
CDR3aa: CASGGTGELFF
j_gene: TRBJ2-2
abundance: few
d_gene: NA
v_gene: TRBV4-1

CDR3nt: TGCAGTGCTAGAGAGGTCCTCGAAAGAATCTACAATGAGCAGTTCTTC
CDR3aa: CSAREVLERIYNEQFF
j_gene: TRBJ2-1
abundance: few
d_gene: NA
v_gene: TRBV20-1

CDR3nt: TGTGCCAGCAGTTTAACCCAGGGATTGAGGGATACGCAGTATTTT
CDR3aa: CASSLTQGLRDTQYF
j_gene: TRBJ2-3
abundance: NA
d_gene: NA
v_gene: TRBV28

CDR3nt: TGTGCCAGCAGTTACAGGAACAGGGGGATGAACACTGAAGCTTTCTTT
CDR3aa: CASSYRNRGMNTEAFF
j_gene: TRBJ1-1
abundance: NA
d_gene: TRBD1
v_gene: TRBV6-5

CDR3nt: TGTGCTAGTGGTTTGACAACTAGCGGGAAGGATACGCAGTATTTT
CDR3aa: CASGLTTSGKDTQYF
j_gene: TRBJ2-3
abundance: many
d_gene: TRBD2
v_gene: TRBV12-5

CDR3nt: TGTGCCATCAGACCGGGACAGGGACGCGAGCAGTACTTC
CDR3aa: CAIRPGQGREQYF
j_gene: TRBJ2-7
abundance: many
d_gene: TRBD1
v_gene: TRBV10-3

CDR3nt: TGTGCCAGCAGTCACGGGGGCGCTTCCTACGAGCAGTACTTC
CDR3aa: CASSHGGASYEQYF
j_gene: TRBJ2-7
abundance: NA
d_gene: NA
v_gene: TRBV27

CDR3nt: TGCAGTGCTAGAGACAGGGGAAGAAAGAACACTGAAGCTTTCTTT
CDR3aa: CSARDRGRKNTEAFF
j_gene: TRBJ1-1
abundance: few
d_gene: NA
v_gene: TRBV20-1

CDR3nt: TGTGCCAGCAGTGAATTAGCCGACGGGACTAGCGGGAGGTACGAGCAGTACTTC
CDR3aa: CASSELADGTSGRYEQYF
j_gene: TRBJ2-7
abundance: few
d_gene: TRBD2
v_gene: TRBV25-1

CDR3nt: TGTGCCAGCAATCAGGGCACAGTTAATCAGCCCCAGCATTTT
CDR3aa: CASNQGTVNQPQHF
j_gene: TRBJ1-5
abundance: many
d_gene: NA
v_gene: TRBV28

CDR3nt: TGCAGTGCTAACAGGGGGCGCGTCAATCAGCCCCAGCATTTT
CDR3aa: CSANRGRVNQPQHF
j_gene: TRBJ1-5
abundance: few
d_gene: TRBD1
v_gene: TRBV20-1

CDR3nt: TGCGCCAGCAGCTTGGAAGGTCAGCCCAATCAGCCCCAGCATTTT
CDR3aa: CASSLEGQPNQPQHF
j_gene: TRBJ1-5
abundance: many
d_gene: NA
v_gene: TRBV5-1

CDR3nt: TGCAGCGTTGAAGATGTGGCAGCATACGAGCAGTACTTC
CDR3aa: CSVEDVAAYEQYF
j_gene: TRBJ2-7
abundance: NA
d_gene: NA
v_gene: TRBV29-1

CDR3nt: TGTGCCAGCAGCCGTTCGTCGGCCAACCACTACGAGCAGTACTTC
CDR3aa: CASSRSSANHYEQYF
j_gene: TRBJ2-7
abundance: few
d_gene: NA
v_gene: TRBV7-9

CDR3nt: TGTGCCAGCAGCTTAGAGGTGGCATCTCCTGGCTACACCTTC
CDR3aa: CASSLEVASPGYTF
j_gene: TRBJ1-2
abundance: many
d_gene: NA
v_gene: TRBV7-2

CDR3nt: TGTGCCAGCAGCTATACCAACCGGGCCCAAGGGACCCAGTACTTC
CDR3aa: CASSYTNRAQGTQYF
j_gene: TRBJ2-5
abundance: few
d_gene: NA
v_gene: TRBV3-1

CDR3nt: TGTGCCAGCAGCCAATCAGAGGCCCAGTACTTC
CDR3aa: CASSQSEAQYF
j_gene: TRBJ2-5
abundance: NA
d_gene: NA
v_gene: TRBV3-1

CDR3nt: TGCGCCAGCAGCCACCGGGACAGTGGTCTGGATACGCAGTATTTT
CDR3aa: CASSHRDSGLDTQYF
j_gene: TRBJ2-3
abundance: many
d_gene: TRBD1
v_gene: TRBV4-3

CDR3nt: TGTGCCAGCAGTTATTCCACAGACTATGGCTACACCTTC
CDR3aa: CASSYSTDYGYTF
j_gene: TRBJ1-2
abundance: many
d_gene: NA
v_gene: TRBV6-6

CDR3nt: TGTGCCAGCAGGCGGCTAGCGGGAGTCCTAGGAGAGCAGTACTTC
CDR3aa: CASRRLAGVLGEQYF
j_gene: TRBJ2-7
abundance: few
d_gene: TRBD2
v_gene: TRBV6-2/TRBV6-3

CDR3nt: TGTGCCAGCAGCGGCGGGAGCACAGATACGCAGTATTTT
CDR3aa: CASSGGSTDTQYF
j_gene: TRBJ2-3
abundance: many
d_gene: NA
v_gene: TRBV2

CDR3nt: TGTGCCAGCAAGAGGTATTCTAGCGGGCATGAGCAGTTCTTC
CDR3aa: CASKRYSSGHEQFF
j_gene: TRBJ2-1
abundance: many
d_gene: TRBD2
v_gene: TRBV28

CDR3nt: TGTGCCAGCAGTTCCAACTCCCCAGGGGGCAATCAGCCCCAGCATTTT
CDR3aa: CASSSNSPGGNQPQHF
j_gene: TRBJ1-5
abundance: many
d_gene: NA
v_gene: TRBV28

CDR3nt: TGCAGTGCTAGCCCCGGGACTGACACTGAAGCTTTCTTT
CDR3aa: CSASPGTDTEAFF
j_gene: TRBJ1-1
abundance: many
d_gene: NA
v_gene: TRBV20-1

CDR3nt: TGCAGTGCTAGGTCTGGGGAGTCTGGGGAGACCCAGTACTTC
CDR3aa: CSARSGESGETQYF
j_gene: TRBJ2-5
abundance: few
d_gene: NA
v_gene: TRBV20-1

CDR3nt: TGTGCCAGCGGGACAGGGGGCTTCTCTGGGGCCAACGTCCTGACTTTC
CDR3aa: CASGTGGFSGANVLTF
j_gene: TRBJ2-6
abundance: NA
d_gene: TRBD1
v_gene: TRBV6-5

CDR3nt: TGTGCCAGCAGCTTAGTAGGGACCGTTAATTCACCCCTCCACTTT
CDR3aa: CASSLVGTVNSPLHF
j_gene: TRBJ1-6
abundance: NA
d_gene: NA
v_gene: TRBV11-2

CDR3nt: TGCGCCAGCAGCTTTCAGGGTTGGGCAGATACGCAGTATTTT
CDR3aa: CASSFQGWADTQYF
j_gene: TRBJ2-3
abundance: many
d_gene: NA
v_gene: TRBV5-1

CDR3nt: TGTGCCAGCACACCCCACCGGGGTTTCGAGCAGTACTTC
CDR3aa: CASTPHRGFEQYF
j_gene: TRBJ2-7
abundance: NA
d_gene: NA
v_gene: TRBV28

CDR3nt: TGTGCCAGCAGTCCCCGGACTAGCGGGAGAACAGATACGCAGTATTTT
CDR3aa: CASSPRTSGRTDTQYF
j_gene: TRBJ2-3
abundance: NA
d_gene: TRBD2
v_gene: TRBV25-1

CDR3nt: TGCAGTGCTCCCGAGTCCTCTAGGGGGGAGACCCAGTACTTC
CDR3aa: CSAPESSRGETQYF
j_gene: TRBJ2-5
abundance: many
d_gene: NA
v_gene: TRBV20-1

CDR3nt: TGTGCCAGCAGTCTCGACAGGGGGCTGGGCACAGATACGCAGTATTTT
CDR3aa: CASSLDRGLGTDTQYF
j_gene: TRBJ2-3
abundance: many
d_gene: TRBD1
v_gene: TRBV28